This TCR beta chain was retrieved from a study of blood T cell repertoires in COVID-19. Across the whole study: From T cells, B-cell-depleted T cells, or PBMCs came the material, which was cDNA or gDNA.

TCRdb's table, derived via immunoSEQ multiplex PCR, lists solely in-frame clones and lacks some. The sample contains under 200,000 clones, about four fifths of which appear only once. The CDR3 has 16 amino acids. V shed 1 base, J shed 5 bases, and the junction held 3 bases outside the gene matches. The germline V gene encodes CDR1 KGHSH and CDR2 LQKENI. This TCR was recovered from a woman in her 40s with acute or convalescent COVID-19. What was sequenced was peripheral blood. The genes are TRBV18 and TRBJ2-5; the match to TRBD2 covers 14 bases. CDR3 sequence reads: CASSPRGTSGSETQYF. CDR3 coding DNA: TGTGCCAGCTCACCACGTGGGACTAGCGGGAGTGAGACCCAGTACTTC.